This T cell receptor (beta chain) derives from a study of shared clonotypes between healthy human individuals. The wider study: Three CD4 naive, three CD4 memory, two CD8 naive and one CD8 memory plate were used per donor.

Study-level points and caveats: Larger richness was generally estimated for naive than memory subsets.

In regard to this clone: What it binds is not known.

Profiling relied on immunoSEQ multiplex PCR, and the TCRdb table lists in-frame clones only, not all of them. Found here are over 300,000 clones, about nine tenths of them singletons; the top ten hold roughly 16%. CD8 memory was a combination that joined CD45RO+ cells with CCR7-negative CD45RA+ TemRA cells. Germline V CDR1 and CDR2: LNHDA, SQIVND (reference sequence). This CDR3 spans 13 amino acids. V lost 6 bases, J lost 4 bases, and 12 bases lay in between. The source material was memory CD8+ T cells sorted from blood. Subset meaning: CD45RO+ cells pooled with CCR7-negative TemRA cells. The gene calls are TRBV19 and TRBJ1-2; D remains ambiguous. This TCR derives from a young man in good health. This chain's CDR3 is CASRMDGVYGYTF. CDR3 nucleotide sequence: TGTGCCAGTAGGATGGACGGAGTCTATGGCTACACCTTC. Full variable domain (rest looked up from reference TRBV19 and TRBJ1-2): DGGITQSPKYLFRKEGQNVTLSCEQNLNHDAMYWYRQDPGQGLRLIYYSQIVNDFQKGDIAEGYSVSREKKESFPLTVTSAQKNPTAFYLCASRMDGVYGYTFGSGTRLTVV.